The clone carrying this T cell receptor beta chain was detected ten times or more. Antigen: not known. The data stem from a study of response to subunit inactivated influenza vaccine. Regarding the study as a whole: After each seasonal influenza vaccination, few new T cells are recruited, the authors suggested.

TCRdb used MiXCR to reprocess the RT-PCR reads, holding one entry per CDR3 protein. Among a few hundred thousand distinct CDR3 sequences listed, around 13% were seen once. Sequencing used PBMCs from blood, obtained 11 to 12 days after vaccination. The origin of this receptor is a man between 50 and 59 years old who received an inactivated influenza vaccine.

CDR3 DNA: TGTGCCAGCAGGGGAAATAGCAATCAGCCCCAGCATTTT. It codes for CASRGNSNQPQHF. The chain is built from TRBV7-2 and TRBJ1-5; D not resolved. Germline V gives CDR1 SGHTA, CDR2 FQGNSA. The CDR3 sequence is 13 residues long. V was pared by 6 bases and J by 0 bases, with 6 bases between.